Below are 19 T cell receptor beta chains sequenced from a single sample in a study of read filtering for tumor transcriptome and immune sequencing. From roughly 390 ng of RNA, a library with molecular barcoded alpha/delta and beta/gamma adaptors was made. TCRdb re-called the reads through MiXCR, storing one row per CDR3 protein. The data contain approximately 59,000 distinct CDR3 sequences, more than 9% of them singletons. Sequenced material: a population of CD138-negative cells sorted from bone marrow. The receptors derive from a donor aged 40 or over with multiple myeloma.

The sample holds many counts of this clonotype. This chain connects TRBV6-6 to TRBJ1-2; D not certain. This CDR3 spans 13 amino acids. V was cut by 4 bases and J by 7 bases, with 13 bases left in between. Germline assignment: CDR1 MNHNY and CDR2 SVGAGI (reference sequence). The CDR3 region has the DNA TGTGCCAGCAGTTCTGGACCGTTTACTGGCTACACCTTC. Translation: CASSSGPFTGYTF.

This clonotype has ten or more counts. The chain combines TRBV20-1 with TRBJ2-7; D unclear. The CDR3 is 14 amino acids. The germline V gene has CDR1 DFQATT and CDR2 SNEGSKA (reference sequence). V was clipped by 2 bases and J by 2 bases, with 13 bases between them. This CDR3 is CSARILQDPYEQYF. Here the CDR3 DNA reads TGCAGTGCTAGAATTCTCCAGGATCCCTACGAGCAGTACTTC.

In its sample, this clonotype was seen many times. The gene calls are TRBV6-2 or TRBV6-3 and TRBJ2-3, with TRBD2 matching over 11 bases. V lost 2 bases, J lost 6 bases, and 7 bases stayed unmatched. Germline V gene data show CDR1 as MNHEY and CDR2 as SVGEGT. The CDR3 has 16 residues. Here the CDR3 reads CASSYGLAGGPDTQYF. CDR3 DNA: TGTGCCAGCAGTTACGGTCTAGCGGGGGGCCCGGATACGCAGTATTTT.

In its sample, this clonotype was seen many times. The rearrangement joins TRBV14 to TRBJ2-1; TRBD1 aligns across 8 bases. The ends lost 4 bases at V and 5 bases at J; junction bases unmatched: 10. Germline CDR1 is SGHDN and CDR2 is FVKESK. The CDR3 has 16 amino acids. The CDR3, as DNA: TGTGCCAGCAGCCGAAGACAGGGGTTAATAGACAATGAGCAGTTCTTC. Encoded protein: CASSRRQGLIDNEQFF.

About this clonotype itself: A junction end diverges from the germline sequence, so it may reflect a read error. DNA of the CDR3: TGTGCCAGCAGCGCCGGACTAGCTGCGGACTACGAGCAGTACTTT. Amino acid sequence: CASSAGLAADYEQYF. V gene TRBV9 combines with J gene TRBJ2-7; 8 nucleotides agree with TRBD2. The germline V gene encodes CDR1 SGDLS and CDR2 YYNGEE. This CDR3 region has 15 residues.

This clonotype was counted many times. CDR3 protein: CASSPSSGEQYF. CDR3 in DNA: TGTGCCAGCAGCCCCAGTAGCGGGGAGCAGTACTTC. The chain couples TRBV11-3 to TRBJ2-7; 7 bases match TRBD2. The trim removed 5 bases at V and 7 bases at J, leaving 5 bases unmatched. CDR1 is SGHNT, CDR2 YENEEA, per germline. This CDR3 region has 12 residues.

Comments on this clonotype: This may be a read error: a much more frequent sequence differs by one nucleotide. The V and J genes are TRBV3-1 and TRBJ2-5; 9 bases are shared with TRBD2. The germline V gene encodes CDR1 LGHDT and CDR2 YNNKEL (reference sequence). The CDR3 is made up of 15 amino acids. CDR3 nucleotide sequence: TGTGCCAGCAGCCAATTAGCGGGGGCGGGAGAGGCCCAGTACTTC. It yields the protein CASSQLAGAGEAQYF.

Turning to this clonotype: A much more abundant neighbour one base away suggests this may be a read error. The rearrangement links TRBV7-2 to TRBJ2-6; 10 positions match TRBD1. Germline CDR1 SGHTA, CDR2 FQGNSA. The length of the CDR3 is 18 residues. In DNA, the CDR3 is TGTGCCGGCAGCCCTAGTGGGACAGGGGACTCTGGGGCCAACGTCCTGACTTTC. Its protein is CAGSPSGTGDSGANVLTF. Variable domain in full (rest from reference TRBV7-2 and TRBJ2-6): GAGVSQSPSNKVTEKGKDVELRCDPISGHTALYWYRQSLGQGLEFLIYFQGNSAPDKSGLPSDRFSAERTGGSVSTLTIQRTQQEDSAVYLCAGSPSGTGDSGANVLTFGAGSRLTVL.

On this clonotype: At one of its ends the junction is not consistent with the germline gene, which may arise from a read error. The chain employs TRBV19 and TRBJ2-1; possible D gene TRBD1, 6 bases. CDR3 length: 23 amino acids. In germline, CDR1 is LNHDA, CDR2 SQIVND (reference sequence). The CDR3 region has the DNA TGTGCCAGTCCTATCTATCGTCAGGGGTCGAGGAAGGGCCCACCTGGGGGTTACAACGAGCAGCTCTTC. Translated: CASPIYRQGSRKGPPGGYNEQLF. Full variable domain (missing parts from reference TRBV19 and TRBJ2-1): DGGITQSPKYLFRKEGQNVTLSCEQNLNHDAMYWYRQDPGQGLRLIYYSQIVNDFQKGDIAEGYSVSREKKESFPLTVTSAQKNPTAFYLCASPIYRQGSRKGPPGGYNEQLFGPGTRLTVL.

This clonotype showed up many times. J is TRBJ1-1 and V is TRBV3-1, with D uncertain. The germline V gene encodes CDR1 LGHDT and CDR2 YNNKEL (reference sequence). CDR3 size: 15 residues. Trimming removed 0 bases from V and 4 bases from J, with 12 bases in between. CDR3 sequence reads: CASSQDLQVRTEAFF. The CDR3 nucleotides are TGTGCCAGCAGCCAAGATCTGCAAGTTCGCACTGAAGCTTTCTTT. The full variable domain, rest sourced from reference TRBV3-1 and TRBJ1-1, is DTAVSQTPKYLVTQMGNDKSIKCEQNLGHDTMYWYKQDSKKFLKIMFSYNNKELIINETVPNRFSPKSPDKAHLNLHINSLELGDSAVYFCASSQDLQVRTEAFFGQGTRLTVV.

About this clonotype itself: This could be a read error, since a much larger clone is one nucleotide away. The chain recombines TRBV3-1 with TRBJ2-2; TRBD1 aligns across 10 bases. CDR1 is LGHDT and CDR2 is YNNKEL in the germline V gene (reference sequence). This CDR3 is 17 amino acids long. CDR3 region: CACSQDLGTGVTGELFF. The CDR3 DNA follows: TGTGCCTGCAGCCAAGATCTAGGGACAGGGGTCACCGGGGAGCTGTTTTTT.

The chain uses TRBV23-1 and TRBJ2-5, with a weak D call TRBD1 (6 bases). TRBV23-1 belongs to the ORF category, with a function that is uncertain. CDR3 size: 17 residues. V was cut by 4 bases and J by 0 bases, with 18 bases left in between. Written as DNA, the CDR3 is TGCGCCAGCAGTCCCAGAATCCAGACAGGCGACCAAGAGACCCAGTACTTC. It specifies CASSPRIQTGDQETQYF.

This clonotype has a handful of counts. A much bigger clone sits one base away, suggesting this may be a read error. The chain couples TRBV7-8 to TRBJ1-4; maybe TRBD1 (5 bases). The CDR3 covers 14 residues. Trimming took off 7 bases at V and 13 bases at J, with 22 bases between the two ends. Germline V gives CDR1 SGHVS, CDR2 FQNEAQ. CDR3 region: CASNWDPGTEGLFF. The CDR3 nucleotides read TGTGCCAGCAATTGGGATCCGGGGACCGAGGGACTGTTTTTT. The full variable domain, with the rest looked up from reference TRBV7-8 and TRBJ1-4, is GAGVSQSPRYKVAKRGQDVALRCDPISGHVSLFWYQQALGQGPEFLTYFQNEAQLDKSGLPSDRFFAERPEGSVSTLKIQRTQQEDSAVYLCASNWDPGTEGLFFGSGTQLSVL.

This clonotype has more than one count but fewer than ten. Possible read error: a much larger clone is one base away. The DNA for the CDR3 is TGTGCCAGCAGTTCACCCCTTGGGCGGGGAAGTGATTTTGAAGCTTTCTTT. This gives the protein CASSSPLGRGSDFEAFF. The rearrangement uses TRBV14 and TRBJ1-1; D uncertain. The germline gives CDR1 SGHDN, CDR2 FVKESK. V lost 6 bases and J 7 bases, leaving 27 bases between the germline ends. The CDR3 has 17 residues.

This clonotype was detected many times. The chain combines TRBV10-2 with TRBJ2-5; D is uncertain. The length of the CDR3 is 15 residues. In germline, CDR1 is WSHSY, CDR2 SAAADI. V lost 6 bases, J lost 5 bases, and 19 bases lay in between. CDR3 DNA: TGCGCCAGCAGCCGCCTTATGGTGGGTAGCGAGACCCAGTACTTC. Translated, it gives CASSRLMVGSETQYF.

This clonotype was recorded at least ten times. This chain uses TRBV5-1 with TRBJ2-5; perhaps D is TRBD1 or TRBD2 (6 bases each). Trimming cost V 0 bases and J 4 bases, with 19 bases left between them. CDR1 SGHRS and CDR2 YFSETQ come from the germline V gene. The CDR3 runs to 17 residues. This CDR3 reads CASSLEAWRGRPETQYF. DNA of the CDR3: TGCGCCAGCAGCTTGGAGGCGTGGAGGGGGAGGCCAGAGACCCAGTACTTC.

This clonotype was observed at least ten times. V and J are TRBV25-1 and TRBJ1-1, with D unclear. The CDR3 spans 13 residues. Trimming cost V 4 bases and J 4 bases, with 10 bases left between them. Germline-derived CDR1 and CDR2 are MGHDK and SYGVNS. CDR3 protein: CASSAMGSTEAFF. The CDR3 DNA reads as TGTGCCAGCAGTGCGATGGGGAGCACTGAAGCTTTCTTT.

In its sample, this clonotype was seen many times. The CDR3 DNA reads as TGCGCCAGCAGCCCTGGACAGAGACTTTATGGCTACACCTTC. Translation gives CASSPGQRLYGYTF. V and J are TRBV23-1 and TRBJ1-2; D may be TRBD1 (6 bases). TRBV23-1 belongs to the ORF category, with a function that is uncertain. The ends were cut back, 6 bases at V and 5 bases at J, with 16 bases in the middle. This CDR3 spans 14 amino acids.

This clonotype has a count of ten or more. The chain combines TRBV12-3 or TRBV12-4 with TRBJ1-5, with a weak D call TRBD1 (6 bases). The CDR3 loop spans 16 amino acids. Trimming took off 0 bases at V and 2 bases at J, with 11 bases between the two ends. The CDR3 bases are TGTGCCAGCAGTTTAGCGCGAGGGGGAGGCAATCAGCCCCAGCATTTT. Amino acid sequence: CASSLARGGGNQPQHF.